Included here is one T cell receptor beta chain sequence, with context. Its antigen is unknown. Base qualities are not provided; no much larger clone lies one nucleotide away. The sample comes from a study of blood T cell repertoires in COVID-19 (dated by TCRdb to 2018 to 2021). About the investigation overall: Samples from collaborators originated in the United States, Italy and Spain and spanned both the acute and convalescent phases of COVID-19. A de-identified subject ID, COVID-19 status, age in years and sex were almost always included in the sample metadata. The samples were drawn from the first 160 participants of the ongoing ImmuneRACE study and from over a thousand subjects provided by 6 global collaborators. Deeply sampled blood TCRbeta repertoires from subjects exposed to, actively infected with, or recovered from COVID-19 were included in the dataset. The repertoires were released in a freely available public database meant as a resource for research on the immune response to SARS-CoV-2. The prospective study material was composed of cDNA or gDNA derived from T cells, B-cell-depleted T cells, or PBMCs. Where available, HLA class I and class II types were obtained from metadata supplied by the sample provider rather than from assay-based typing. The paper as a whole reports these results and caveats: The amount of clinical and demographic metadata varied by source and participant and was provided uncurated.

TCRbeta CDR3 regions were amplified from genomic DNA using the immunoSEQ Assay, a bias-controlled multiplex PCR. Per the authors' processing: Within the assay, amplification of reference gene primers was used to estimate how many nucleated cells each sample contained. Sequence reads were collapsed and filtered to measure the absolute abundance of every unique TCRbeta CDR3 rearrangement. For each sample, productive Simpson clonality was calculated as the square root of Simpson's diversity index across productive rearrangements. TCRdb carries this immuneACCESS record with in-frame sequences only. Its versions omit some clonotypes, under half of them owing to an unresolved V gene in the studies checked, with the rest unexplained. V and J calls and clone size follow that table, whereas D and trimming were derived from the DNA. The sample data list under 150,000 clones, and 85% of these were observed just once. 10% to 15% of the sample is in the top ten clones.

Via the germline V gene, CDR1 is SGHTA and CDR2 FQGTGA. Counted from cysteine to phenylalanine, this CDR3 has 18 amino acids. Of all the DNA, just the CDR3 is kept, 54 bases in frame from base 1. V lost 5 bases and J lost 0 bases, and the count of bases not matched to a germline gene is 11. The collaborating institutions used their own protocols to collect whole blood in K2EDTA tubes. For TCRbeta analysis, collaborators shipped samples in one of three forms: frozen whole blood, isolated PBMCs, or DNA extracted from either of those sample types. The specimen was peripheral blood. The origin of this receptor is a human donor in a cohort sampled during active COVID-19. In this chain, TRBV7-3 is recombined with TRBJ2-1; 9 bases in between match TRBD2. DNA sequence: TGTGCCAGCAGCCCCGGGGAGCGGGGGGCGAGCTCCTACAATGAGCAGTTCTTC. It translates as CASSPGERGASSYNEQFF. The CDR3, completed at both ends by the reference TRBV7-3 and TRBJ2-1 genes, gives the full variable domain GAGVSQTPSNKVTEKGKYVELRCDPISGHTALYWYRQSLGQGPEFLIYFQGTGAADDSGLPNDRFFAVRPEGSVSTLKIQRTERGDSAVYLCASSPGERGASSYNEQFFGPGTRLTVL.